A selection of T cell receptor beta chains follows, all from one sample in a study of CXCR3 chemokines and chemotherapy response in bladder cancer. In TCRdb, the PCR reads were re-called with MiXCR into one record per CDR3 protein. The table lists several thousand distinct CDR3 sequences, 14% of them singletons, with 11% in the top ten. The sample was gathered from a patient whose treatment included neoadjuvant chemotherapy. These TCRs come from a human donor with bladder cancer that responded to neoadjuvant chemotherapy. The CDR3 runs from the conserved cysteine through the conserved F or W. The order of the fields is J gene, CDR3 length, D gene, clone size, V gene, CDR3 DNA, CDR3 protein. A D gene is named only where the DNA matches it firmly. Clone size is not always given. Where it is, it says once, few, many or a class for expanded clones.

J gene: TRBJ2-1; CDR3 length: 11; D gene: NA; clone size: many; V gene: TRBV19; CDR3 DNA: TGTGCCAGTAGTCCCGCTAATGAGCAGTTCTTC; CDR3 protein: CASSPANEQFF
J gene: TRBJ2-2; CDR3 length: 14; D gene: NA; clone size: NA; V gene: TRBV25-1; CDR3 DNA: TGTGCCAGCAGGGAGACTCGGAACACCGGGGAGCTGTTTTTT; CDR3 protein: CASRETRNTGELFF
J gene: TRBJ1-2; CDR3 length: 18; D gene: NA; clone size: medium-sized; V gene: TRBV18; CDR3 DNA: TGTGCCAGCTCACCGTGGCTCACAGACGGACCGACAATCTATGGCTACACCTTC; CDR3 protein: CASSPWLTDGPTIYGYTF
J gene: TRBJ1-2; CDR3 length: 12; D gene: NA; clone size: medium-sized; V gene: TRBV6-2/TRBV6-3; CDR3 DNA: TGTGCCGCAAGGACAGCTAACTATGGCTACACCTTC; CDR3 protein: CAARTANYGYTF
J gene: TRBJ1-5; CDR3 length: 12; D gene: NA; clone size: many; V gene: TRBV6-2/TRBV6-3; CDR3 DNA: TGTGCCAGCAGTTACTTACAGGGGCCCCAGCATTTT; CDR3 protein: CASSYLQGPQHF
J gene: TRBJ2-7; CDR3 length: 14; D gene: TRBD1; clone size: medium-sized; V gene: TRBV6-6; CDR3 DNA: TGTGCCAGCGCAGGGGGCTCGGGGACCTACGAGCAGTACTTC; CDR3 protein: CASAGGSGTYEQYF
J gene: TRBJ2-2; CDR3 length: 13; D gene: NA; clone size: NA; V gene: TRBV11-3; CDR3 DNA: TGTGCCAGCAAATCTCGAAACACCGGGGAGCTGTTTTTT; CDR3 protein: CASKSRNTGELFF
J gene: TRBJ2-2; CDR3 length: 11; D gene: NA; clone size: many; V gene: TRBV30; CDR3 DNA: TGTGCCTGTCGGACACCCGGGGAGCTGTTTTTT; CDR3 protein: CACRTPGELFF
J gene: TRBJ2-5; CDR3 length: 15; D gene: TRBD2; clone size: medium-sized; V gene: TRBV27; CDR3 DNA: TGTGCCAGCAAGGAGGGGGCGCGGGAGGGAAAGACCCAGTACTTC; CDR3 protein: CASKEGAREGKTQYF
J gene: TRBJ2-4; CDR3 length: 14; D gene: NA; clone size: few; V gene: TRBV20-1; CDR3 DNA: TGCAGTGGGGCTCAATCGGTAGCCAAAAACATTCAGTACTTC; CDR3 protein: CSGAQSVAKNIQYF
J gene: TRBJ1-5; CDR3 length: 14; D gene: NA; clone size: many; V gene: TRBV12-3/TRBV12-4; CDR3 DNA: TGTGCCAGCAGCGGGACACTTAGCAATCAGCCCCAGCATTTT; CDR3 protein: CASSGTLSNQPQHF
J gene: TRBJ2-7; CDR3 length: 11; D gene: NA; clone size: many; V gene: TRBV11-2; CDR3 DNA: TGTGCCAGCAGGCGAAACTACGAGCAGTACTTC; CDR3 protein: CASRRNYEQYF
J gene: TRBJ2-7; CDR3 length: 12; D gene: NA; clone size: medium-sized; V gene: TRBV6-5; CDR3 DNA: TGTGCCAGCAGCCCATCCCCCTACGAGCAGTACTTC; CDR3 protein: CASSPSPYEQYF
J gene: TRBJ2-7; CDR3 length: 15; D gene: NA; clone size: many; V gene: TRBV12-3/TRBV12-4; CDR3 DNA: TGTGCCAGCACCCCTAGGGTCGGGCTGACCTACGAGCAGTACTTC; CDR3 protein: CASTPRVGLTYEQYF
J gene: TRBJ1-1; CDR3 length: 12; D gene: NA; clone size: NA; V gene: TRBV20-1; CDR3 DNA: TGCAGTGCTAGAGAGGGGGCCACTGAAGCTTTCTTT; CDR3 protein: CSAREGATEAFF
J gene: TRBJ1-5; CDR3 length: 12; D gene: NA; clone size: many; V gene: TRBV6-5; CDR3 DNA: TGTGCCAGCAGTATTCCGGGGGGGCCCCAGCATTTT; CDR3 protein: CASSIPGGPQHF
J gene: TRBJ1-1; CDR3 length: 11; D gene: NA; clone size: NA; V gene: TRBV4-1; CDR3 DNA: TGCGCCAGCAGCGTTAACACTGAAGCTTTCTTT; CDR3 protein: CASSVNTEAFF
J gene: TRBJ1-1; CDR3 length: 16; D gene: NA; clone size: large; V gene: TRBV28; CDR3 DNA: TGTGCCAGCAGTTTCCCGCAGGGGTCTTTAGGCACTGAAGCTTTCTTT; CDR3 protein: CASSFPQGSLGTEAFF
J gene: TRBJ2-5; CDR3 length: 17; D gene: TRBD2; clone size: medium-sized; V gene: TRBV6-1; CDR3 DNA: TGTGCCAGCAGTTACCTGGTGGTAGCGGGAGCTCAAGAGACCCAGTACTTC; CDR3 protein: CASSYLVVAGAQETQYF
J gene: TRBJ2-7; CDR3 length: 15; D gene: TRBD1; clone size: medium-sized; V gene: TRBV10-3; CDR3 DNA: TGTGCCTCCCGGGGAACAGGGGACCAACCTAACGAGCAGTACTTC; CDR3 protein: CASRGTGDQPNEQYF
J gene: TRBJ2-6; CDR3 length: 15; D gene: NA; clone size: many; V gene: TRBV5-4; CDR3 DNA: TGTGCCAGCAGCTTAGGGACTCCTGGGGCCAACGTCCTGACTTTC; CDR3 protein: CASSLGTPGANVLTF
J gene: TRBJ1-1; CDR3 length: 11; D gene: NA; clone size: medium-sized; V gene: TRBV6-2/TRBV6-3; CDR3 DNA: TGTGCCAGCATTCAGGGGACTGAAGCTTTCTTT; CDR3 protein: CASIQGTEAFF
J gene: TRBJ1-3; CDR3 length: 12; D gene: NA; clone size: medium-sized; V gene: TRBV27; CDR3 DNA: TGTGCCAGCAGTTCCGGGGTAGGCACCATATATTTT; CDR3 protein: CASSSGVGTIYF
J gene: TRBJ2-5; CDR3 length: 14; D gene: NA; clone size: many; V gene: TRBV27; CDR3 DNA: TGTGCCAGCAGCCCCCTGCTGAGTCGGGAGACCCAGTACTTC; CDR3 protein: CASSPLLSRETQYF
J gene: TRBJ2-1; CDR3 length: 14; D gene: NA; clone size: NA; V gene: TRBV6-2/TRBV6-3; CDR3 DNA: TGTGCCAGCACTTCCGGGGGGCCAAGGAGTGAGCAGTTCTTC; CDR3 protein: CASTSGGPRSEQFF